Shown below are 12 T cell receptor beta chains from a single sample sequenced in a study of T cell repertoires in cytomegalovirus infection. TCRdb independently ran MiXCR on the reads; one entry per CDR3 protein. The sample holds around 530,000 distinct CDR3 sequences, approximately 15% seen once. The sample taken for sequencing was CD8+ T cells from PBMCs. These receptors all stem from a human donor in good health (CMV status not recorded). Some clones in this sample may be carry-over from other donors' samples.

This chain uses TRBV4-1 with TRBJ1-6; possibly TRBD1 for D (6 bases). The CDR3 runs to 17 residues. V was clipped by 1 base and J by 4 bases, with 14 bases between them. In germline, CDR1 is MGHRA, CDR2 YSYEKL. CDR3 coding DNA: TGCGCCAGCAGCCAAGCCGGAGGGGGGTTTTATAATTCACCCCTCCACTTT. Its protein product is CASSQAGGGFYNSPLHF.

This clonotype was counted at least ten times. The rearrangement links TRBV10-3 to TRBJ2-5; weak D call: TRBD1 (5 bases). The V end lost 0 bases, the J end lost 0 bases, and 5 bases lay between the germline ends. The length of the CDR3 is 14 residues. Germline CDR1 ENHRY, CDR2 SYGVKD. CDR3 residues: CAISESTDQETQYF. In DNA form, the CDR3 reads TGTGCCATCAGTGAGTCGACAGACCAAGAGACCCAGTACTTC.

This clonotype came up many times. This chain uses TRBV28 with TRBJ2-7; unclear D gene. This CDR3 has 14 residues. In germline, CDR1 is MDHEN, CDR2 SYDVKM. Trimming removed 5 bases from V and 2 bases from J, with 13 bases in between. The CDR3 DNA reads as TGTGCCAGCAGTCAGAGGAATACCGCCTACGAGCAGTACTTC. It translates to CASSQRNTAYEQYF.

This clonotype has just a few counts. The rearrangement joins TRBV2 to TRBJ2-1, with TRBD1 matching 10 bases. V lost 6 bases and J lost 15; bases outside the gene matches: 2. The CDR3 runs 10 residues. Germline V gives CDR1 SNHLY, CDR2 FYNNEI. CDR3 DNA: TGTGCCAGCAGGGGGACAGGGGTGTTCTTC. Translation: CASRGTGVFF.

There are many counts of this clonotype. V usage is TRBV6-5 and J usage is TRBJ1-3; D ambiguous. V lost 0 bases and J 8 bases, leaving 14 bases between the germline ends. Germline CDR1 reads MNHEY; CDR2 reads SVGAGI. This CDR3 contains 15 residues. The chain's CDR3 is CASSYSASPRDTIYF. The DNA for the CDR3 is TGTGCCAGCAGTTACTCGGCATCTCCTCGGGACACCATATATTTT.

The chain has TRBV19 and TRBJ2-1, with 10 nucleotides matching TRBD2. After removal of 8 bases from V and 4 bases from J, the junction contained 11 bases not matched to a gene. Germline V lookup: CDR1 LNHDA, CDR2 SQIVND (reference sequence). The CDR3 covers 16 residues. CDR3 loop: CASGLRLLAGYNEQFF. The DNA for the CDR3 is TGTGCCAGTGGACTAAGGCTACTAGCGGGGTACAATGAGCAGTTCTTC.

The gene calls are TRBV27 and TRBJ2-7; the match to TRBD2 covers 11 bases. CDR3 length: 16 residues. Unmatched junction bases numbered 8, after V lost 5 bases and J lost 2 bases. The germline gives CDR1 MNHEY, CDR2 SMNVEV (reference sequence). The CDR3 nucleotides read TGTGCCAGCAGTCCCCGGACTAGCGGGCTTCCCTACGAGCAGTACTTC. Its translation: CASSPRTSGLPYEQYF.

This clonotype was seen a few times. This chain joins TRBV12-3 or TRBV12-4 and TRBJ1-6; D may be TRBD1 (5 bases). The CDR3 is 12 residues long. V was pared by 5 bases and J by 10 bases, with 9 bases between. CDR3: CASSAGRSPLHF. In nucleotides, the CDR3 is TGTGCCAGCAGTGCAGGGAGATCACCCCTCCACTTT.

The chain combines TRBV19 with TRBJ1-1; a possible D gene is TRBD1 (5 bases). With 2 bases removed from V and 11 bases from J, the gap between germline ends came to 12 bases. This CDR3 has 12 residues. CDR1 and CDR2 from the germline V gene are LNHDA and SQIVND (reference sequence). DNA of the CDR3: TGTGCCAGTAGTATAATAGGGGCGCTGGCTTTCTTT. The encoded protein is CASSIIGALAFF.

This clonotype was counted a few times. The chain carries TRBV4-2 and TRBJ2-1; 7 nucleotides line up with TRBD2. The J segment lost 5 bases and the V segment lost 1 base, leaving 5 bases of the junction unmatched. The CDR3 covers 15 residues. Germline CDR1 LGHNA, CDR2 YNFKEQ. The CDR3 here is CASSQGGGRDNEQFF. CDR3 nucleotides: TGTGCCAGCAGCCAAGGGGGCGGGAGAGACAATGAGCAGTTCTTC.

This clonotype has a count of ten or more. V is TRBV7-2 and J is TRBJ2-3; weak D call: TRBD2 (6 bases). Trimming stripped 7 bases from V and 5 bases from J, with 19 bases between. Germline V gene data show CDR1 as SGHTA and CDR2 as FQGNSA. This CDR3 has 15 residues. The CDR3, as DNA: TGTGCCAGCACCCCGGCGGAGGGAGCGGAAGATACGCAGTATTTT. It codes for CASTPAEGAEDTQYF.

At least ten counts were recorded for this clonotype. This chain uses TRBV4-1 with TRBJ1-6; TRBD1 agrees at 7 bases. V lost 5 bases and J lost 5; bases outside the gene matches: 6. CDR1 is MGHRA and CDR2 is YSYEKL in the germline V gene. This CDR3 contains 15 residues. CDR3 coding DNA: TGCGCCAGCAGCGTACCGGGACAGCATAATTCACCCCTCCACTTT. As protein: CASSVPGQHNSPLHF.